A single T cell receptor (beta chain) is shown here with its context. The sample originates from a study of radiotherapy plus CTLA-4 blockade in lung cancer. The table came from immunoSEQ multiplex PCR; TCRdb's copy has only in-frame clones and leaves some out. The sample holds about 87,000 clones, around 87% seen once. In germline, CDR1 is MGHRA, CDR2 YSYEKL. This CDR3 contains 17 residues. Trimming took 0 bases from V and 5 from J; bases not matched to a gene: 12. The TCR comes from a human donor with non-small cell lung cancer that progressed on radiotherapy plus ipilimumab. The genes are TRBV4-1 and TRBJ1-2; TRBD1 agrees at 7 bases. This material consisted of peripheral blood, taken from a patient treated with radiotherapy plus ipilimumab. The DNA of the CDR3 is TGCGCCAGCAGCCAAGATCTGGGCACAGGGGTTCTATATGGCTACACCTTC. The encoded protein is CASSQDLGTGVLYGYTF.